This T cell receptor (beta chain) originates from a study of patients and donors after allogeneic stem cell transplantation. TCRdb reprocessed the RT-PCR reads with MiXCR, giving one entry per CDR3 protein. The table shows about 70,000 distinct CDR3 sequences, with around 27% occurring only once. This clonotype was observed many times. From germline, CDR1 is SGDLS and CDR2 YYNGEE. V lost 4 bases, J lost 7 bases, and 14 bases lay in between. This CDR3 spans 14 amino acids. The rearrangement links TRBV9 to TRBJ1-4; D is undetermined. The sequenced sample was blood, either unsorted or a sorted T cell fraction (not recorded which). This TCR came from a human donor who was either an allogeneic HSCT recipient or a stem cell or donor lymphocyte infusion donor (not recorded which). It is not recorded whose cells these are; they may come from a transplant donor. The CDR3 is CASSTTMGGEKLFF. CDR3 in DNA: TGTGCCAGCAGCACCACCATGGGAGGTGAAAAACTGTTTTTT.